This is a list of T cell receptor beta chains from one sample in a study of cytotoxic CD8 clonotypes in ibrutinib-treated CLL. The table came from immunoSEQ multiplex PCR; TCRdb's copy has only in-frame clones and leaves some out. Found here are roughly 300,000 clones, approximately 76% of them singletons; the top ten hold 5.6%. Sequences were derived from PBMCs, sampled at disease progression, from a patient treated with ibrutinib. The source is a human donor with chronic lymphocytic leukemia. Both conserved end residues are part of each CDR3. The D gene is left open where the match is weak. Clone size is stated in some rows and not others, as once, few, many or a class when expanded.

CDR3aa: CAISPFTDRGRGFSHEQYF; CDR3nt: TGTGCCATCAGTCCCTTCACGGACAGGGGGCGAGGATTCTCCCACGAGCAGTACTTC; j_gene: TRBJ2-7; v_gene: TRBV10-3; d_gene: TRBD1; abundance: NA
CDR3aa: CASSAGRAGNQPQHF; CDR3nt: TGTGCCAGCAGTGCGGGCAGGGCTGGCAATCAGCCCCAGCATTTT; j_gene: TRBJ1-5; v_gene: TRBV2; d_gene: NA; abundance: NA
CDR3aa: CASSSDRRDTGELFF; CDR3nt: TGTGCCAGCAGTTCGGATCGCCGGGACACCGGGGAGCTGTTTTTT; j_gene: TRBJ2-2; v_gene: TRBV27; d_gene: NA; abundance: few
CDR3aa: CAISEGFGKLFF; CDR3nt: TGTGCCATCAGTGAAGGGTTCGGAAAACTGTTTTTT; j_gene: TRBJ1-4; v_gene: TRBV10-3; d_gene: NA; abundance: few
CDR3aa: CAIRVQQGSPGNTIYF; CDR3nt: TGTGCCATCAGGGTACAACAGGGGTCCCCTGGAAACACCATATATTTT; j_gene: TRBJ1-3; v_gene: TRBV10-3; d_gene: TRBD1; abundance: NA
CDR3aa: CAISGQGTYEQYF; CDR3nt: TGTGCCATCAGTGGTCAAGGAACCTACGAGCAGTACTTC; j_gene: TRBJ2-7; v_gene: TRBV10-3; d_gene: NA; abundance: NA
CDR3aa: CASSLIGTYEQFF; CDR3nt: TGTGCCAGCAGCTTAATTGGGACATATGAGCAGTTCTTC; j_gene: TRBJ2-1; v_gene: TRBV7-3; d_gene: NA; abundance: NA
CDR3aa: CASSLDRGLGNEQFF; CDR3nt: TGCGCCAGCAGCTTGGACAGGGGATTGGGCAATGAGCAGTTCTTC; j_gene: TRBJ2-1; v_gene: TRBV5-1; d_gene: TRBD1; abundance: NA
CDR3aa: CAIREDSYEQYF; CDR3nt: TGTGCCATCAGAGAAGACAGCTACGAGCAGTACTTC; j_gene: TRBJ2-7; v_gene: TRBV10-3; d_gene: NA; abundance: NA
CDR3aa: CASSGQWDRDNWVNEQFF; CDR3nt: TGCGCCAGCAGCGGGCAATGGGACAGGGATAATTGGGTCAATGAGCAGTTCTTC; j_gene: TRBJ2-1; v_gene: TRBV5-1; d_gene: TRBD1; abundance: NA
CDR3aa: CASSVGGSQTQYF; CDR3nt: TGTGCCAGCAGTGTCGGCGGGAGTCAGACCCAGTACTTC; j_gene: TRBJ2-5; v_gene: TRBV14; d_gene: TRBD2; abundance: NA
CDR3aa: CASRTPNRGPNQPQHF; CDR3nt: TGCGCCAGCAGAACCCCGAACAGGGGGCCCAATCAGCCCCAGCATTTT; j_gene: TRBJ1-5; v_gene: TRBV5-1; d_gene: TRBD1; abundance: NA
CDR3aa: CASSIVPNQPQHF; CDR3nt: TGTGCCAGTAGTATAGTTCCGAATCAGCCCCAGCATTTT; j_gene: TRBJ1-5; v_gene: TRBV19; d_gene: NA; abundance: few
CDR3aa: CASVEGLAGDLEQYF; CDR3nt: TGTGCCAGCGTCGAAGGACTAGCGGGAGACCTCGAGCAGTACTTC; j_gene: TRBJ2-7; v_gene: TRBV2; d_gene: TRBD2; abundance: NA
CDR3aa: CSVEPQGADLPFF; CDR3nt: TGCAGCGTTGAACCACAGGGGGCGGATCTCCCGTTCTTC; j_gene: TRBJ2-1; v_gene: TRBV29-1; d_gene: TRBD1; abundance: few
CDR3aa: CASSRTSIPYEQYF; CDR3nt: TGCGCCAGCAGCCGGACTAGCATTCCTTACGAGCAGTACTTC; j_gene: TRBJ2-7; v_gene: TRBV4-1; d_gene: TRBD2; abundance: few